This T cell receptor (beta chain) was captured in a study of shared clonotypes between healthy human individuals. Study results and caveats: The four-donor shared clonotypes exceeded non-shared clonotypes in generation probability, with non-shared ones scoring lower. Rarefaction curves obtained for sorted subsets showed sequencing incomplete despite large depth.

As to this clone: Antigen specificity is unknown.

The CDR3 contains 15 residues. V gave up 0 bases and J gave up 2 bases, with 9 bases separating them. CDR1 and CDR2 from the germline V gene are LGHNA and YNFKEQ. Assay runs were performed at deep level. Each PCR replicate from the sorted subsets contained 200 to 250 ng DNA, which is tens of thousands of T cell genomes. The method was immunoSEQ multiplex PCR; TCRdb's version includes in-frame clones alone and lacks a portion of them. The sample has hundreds of thousands of clones, approximately 97% seen once. It was CD45RO-negative cells, positively selected for CCR7, that made up naive CD8 cells, with terminally differentiated effector memory CD45RA+ cells excluded.

This TCR was sampled from a man under 40 in good health. The sequenced material came from naive CD8+ T cells sorted from blood. The chain combines TRBV4-2 with TRBJ2-3; D not certain. Written as DNA, the CDR3 is TGTGCCAGCAGCCAAGATGGTAGGGTCACAGATACGCAGTATTTT. Residues: CASSQDGRVTDTQYF.